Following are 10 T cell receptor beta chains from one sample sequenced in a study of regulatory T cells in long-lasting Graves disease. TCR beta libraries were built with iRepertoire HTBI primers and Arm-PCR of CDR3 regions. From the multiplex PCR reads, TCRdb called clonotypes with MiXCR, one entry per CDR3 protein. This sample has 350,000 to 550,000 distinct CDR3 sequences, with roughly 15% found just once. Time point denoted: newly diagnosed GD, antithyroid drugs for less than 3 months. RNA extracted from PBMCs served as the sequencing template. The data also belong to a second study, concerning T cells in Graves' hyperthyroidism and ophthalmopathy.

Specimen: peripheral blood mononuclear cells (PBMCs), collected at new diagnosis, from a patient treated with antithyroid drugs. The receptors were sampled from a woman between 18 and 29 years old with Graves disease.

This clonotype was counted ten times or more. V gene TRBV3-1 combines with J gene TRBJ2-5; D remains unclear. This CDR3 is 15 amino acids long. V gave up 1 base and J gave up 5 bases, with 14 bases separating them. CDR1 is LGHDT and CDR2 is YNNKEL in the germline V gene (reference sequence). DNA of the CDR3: TGTGCCAGCAGCCAAGCCGCGCTAGGTGCGGAGACCCAGTACTTC. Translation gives CASSQAALGAETQYF.

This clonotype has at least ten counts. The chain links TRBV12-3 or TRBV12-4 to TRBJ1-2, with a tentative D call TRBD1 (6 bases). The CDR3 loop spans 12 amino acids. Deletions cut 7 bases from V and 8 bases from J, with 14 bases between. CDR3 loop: CASTWGGDGYTF. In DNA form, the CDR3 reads TGTGCCAGCACCTGGGGGGGCGACGGCTACACCTTC.

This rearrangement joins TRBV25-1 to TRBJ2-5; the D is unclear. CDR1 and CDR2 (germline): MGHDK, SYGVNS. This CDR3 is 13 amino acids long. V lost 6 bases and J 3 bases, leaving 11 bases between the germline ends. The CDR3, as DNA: TGTGCCAGCAGCCCAGCGCATGAAGAGACCCAGTACTTC. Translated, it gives CASSPAHEETQYF.

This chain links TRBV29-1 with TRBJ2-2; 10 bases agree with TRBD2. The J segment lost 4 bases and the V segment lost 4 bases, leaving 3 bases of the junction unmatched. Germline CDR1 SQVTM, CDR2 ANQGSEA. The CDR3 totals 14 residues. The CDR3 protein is CSVVGTSVTGELFF. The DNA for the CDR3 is TGCAGCGTTGTCGGGACTAGCGTCACCGGGGAGCTGTTTTTT.

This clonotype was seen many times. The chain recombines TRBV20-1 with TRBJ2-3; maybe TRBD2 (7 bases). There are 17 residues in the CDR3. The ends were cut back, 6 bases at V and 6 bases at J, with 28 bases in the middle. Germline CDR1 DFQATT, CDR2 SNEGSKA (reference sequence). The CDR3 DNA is TGCAGTGCCAGTTCACGACGGCAAGGGGGGGTTAGGGATACGCAGTATTTT. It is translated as CSASSRRQGGVRDTQYF.

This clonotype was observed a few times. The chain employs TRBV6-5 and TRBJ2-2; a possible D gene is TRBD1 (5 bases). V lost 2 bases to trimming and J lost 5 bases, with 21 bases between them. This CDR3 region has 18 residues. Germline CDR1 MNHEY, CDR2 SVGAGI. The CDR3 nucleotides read TGTGCCAGCAGTTACCAGGGATTAGGCATAAGTTTAACCGGGGAGCTGTTTTTT. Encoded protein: CASSYQGLGISLTGELFF.

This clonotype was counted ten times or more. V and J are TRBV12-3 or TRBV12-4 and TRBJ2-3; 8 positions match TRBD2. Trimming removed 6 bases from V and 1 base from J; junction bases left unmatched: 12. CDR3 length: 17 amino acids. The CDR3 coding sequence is TGTGCCAGCAGGGCCTCTAGCGGGCCGATGGGCACAGATACGCAGTATTTT. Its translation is CASRASSGPMGTDTQYF.

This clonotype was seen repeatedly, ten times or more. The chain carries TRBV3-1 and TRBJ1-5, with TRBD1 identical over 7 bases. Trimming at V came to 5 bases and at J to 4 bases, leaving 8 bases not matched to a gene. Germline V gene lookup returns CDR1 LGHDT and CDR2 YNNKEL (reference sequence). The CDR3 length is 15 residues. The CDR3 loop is CASSEGGQPNQPQHF. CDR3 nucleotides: TGTGCCAGCAGCGAGGGGGGACAGCCAAATCAGCCCCAGCATTTT.

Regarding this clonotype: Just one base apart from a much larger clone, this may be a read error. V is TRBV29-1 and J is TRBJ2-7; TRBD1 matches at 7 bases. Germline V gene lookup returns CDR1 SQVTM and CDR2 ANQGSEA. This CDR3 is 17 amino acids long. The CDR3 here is CSVEDSRGPESSYEQCF. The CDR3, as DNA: TGCAGCGTTGAAGATTCGAGGGGGCCAGAAAGCTCCTACGAGCAGTGCTTC.

The CDR3 DNA is TGTGCCAGCACCAAATTGGGGGCACTAGCGGGTAGCACAGATACGCAGTATTTT. It translates to CASTKLGALAGSTDTQYF. The chain carries TRBV7-2 and TRBJ2-3; 9 bases fit TRBD2. CDR1 is SGHTA and CDR2 is FQGNSA in the germline V gene. Trimming at V came to 7 bases and at J to 0 bases, leaving 14 bases not matched to a gene. This CDR3 contains 18 residues.